The 19 T cell receptor beta chains listed next were all sequenced from one sample in a study of blood T cell repertoires in COVID-19 (dated by TCRdb to about 2020). The library was obtained by the immunoSEQ multiplex PCR assay. TCRdb re-hosts the immuneACCESS table, in-frame sequences only. Its copies lack some clones; in the studies checked, an unresolved V gene accounts for under half of them, and the cause for the rest is not known. Across this sample there are approximately 330,000 clones, with about 87% seen only once. Around 9.9% of the sample is in the top ten clones. Sequencing was done on a sample of peripheral blood. The source is a man aged 25 to 40 with COVID-19, enrolled during active disease.

This chain connects TRBV5-6 to TRBJ2-7; 7 bases agree with TRBD1. CDR1 is SGHDT and CDR2 is YYEEEE in the germline V gene. J lost 7 bases, V lost 4 bases, and 11 bases had no gene match. The CDR3 totals 14 residues. CDR3 DNA sequence: TGTGCCAGCAGCAGTGGCGACAGGGATCTAGAGCAGTACTTC. Protein product: CASSSGDRDLEQYF.

A single count supports this clone. This chain connects TRBV24-1 to TRBJ2-5; TRBD1 aligns across 11 bases. Germline CDR1 reads KGHDR; CDR2 reads SFDVKD. J gave up 5 bases and V 5 bases, and 9 bases lay outside the gene matches. The CDR3 extends over 16 amino acids. The CDR3 loop reads CATSAEGQGGRETQYF. CDR3 sequence (DNA): TGTGCCACCAGTGCCGAGGGACAGGGGGGTCGGGAGACCCAGTACTTC.

This clone occurred a few times. The chain is built from TRBV29-1 and TRBJ1-2, with a possible D match to TRBD1 (5 bases). With 5 bases removed from V and 4 bases from J, the gap between germline ends came to 8 bases. CDR1 SQVTM and CDR2 ANQGSEA come from the germline V gene. The CDR3 consists of 11 residues. The CDR3 spells CSVNQGYGYTF. Written as DNA, the CDR3 is TGCAGCGTTAACCAGGGCTATGGCTACACCTTC.

This chain connects TRBV28 to TRBJ2-7; the match to TRBD2 covers 11 bases. J was trimmed by 0 bases and V by 3 bases; bases with no gene match: 10. The CDR3 totals 18 residues. From germline, CDR1 is MDHEN and CDR2 SYDVKM. The CDR3 here is CASSFIGLAGPLSYEQYF. CDR3 DNA: TGTGCCAGCAGTTTTATAGGACTAGCGGGCCCACTCTCCTACGAGCAGTACTTC. Drawing the rest from reference TRBV28 and TRBJ2-7, the complete variable domain is DVKVTQSSRYLVKRTGEKVFLECVQDMDHENMFWYRQDPGLGLRLIYFSYDVKMKEKGDIPEGYSVSREKKERFSLILESASTNQTSMYLCASSFIGLAGPLSYEQYFGPGTRLTVT.

The chain links TRBV28 to TRBJ2-3; 8 bases agree with TRBD2. Germline CDR1 reads MDHEN; CDR2 reads SYDVKM. CDR3 length: 15 residues. J lost 1 base, V lost 1 base, and 1 base had no gene match. The CDR3 DNA follows: TGTGCCAGCAGTTTATTACTAGCGGGCACAGATACGCAGTATTTT. Translated, it gives CASSLLLAGTDTQYF.

This clone occurred many times. This chain links TRBV6-1 with TRBJ2-5; TRBD1 matches 9 bases. Germline V gives CDR1 MNHNS, CDR2 SASEGT. V gave up 1 base and J gave up 5 bases; unmatched junction bases: 5. The CDR3 loop spans 15 amino acids. CDR3 protein: CASSEVTGGGETQYF. CDR3 coding DNA: TGTGCCAGCAGTGAAGTCACAGGGGGCGGGGAGACCCAGTACTTC.

J is TRBJ2-5 and V is TRBV4-1, with TRBD1 matching 9 bases. The CDR3 has 14 amino acids. Per the germline V gene, CDR1 is MGHRA and CDR2 is YSYEKL. V was clipped by 6 bases and J by 5 bases; unmatched bases: 7. The CDR3 coding sequence is TGCGCCAGCAGTCCGGACAGGGGATTTGAGACCCAGTACTTC. Its translation: CASSPDRGFETQYF.

The chain recombines TRBV2 with TRBJ1-5, with a possible D match to TRBD1 (5 bases). The CDR3 runs 15 residues. Germline V gene sequence: CDR1 SNHLY, CDR2 FYNNEI. Deletions cut 8 bases from V and 4 bases from J, with 18 bases between. CDR3 nucleotides: TGTGCCAGCGGCCCAAGGGGCACTAATAATCAGCCCCAGCATTTT. Translation: CASGPRGTNNQPQHF.

The chain uses TRBV12-3 or TRBV12-4 and TRBJ1-3; D is unresolved. V lost 3 bases to trimming and J lost 0 bases, with 3 bases between them. This CDR3 is 13 amino acids long. The CDR3 is CASSFGSGNTIYF. The CDR3 DNA sequence: TGTGCCAGCAGTTTCGGCTCTGGAAACACCATATATTTT.

This chain joins TRBV19 and TRBJ2-2; a possible D gene is TRBD1 (6 bases). The CDR3 has 14 amino acids. Germline V gene sequence: CDR1 LNHDA, CDR2 SQIVND (reference sequence). V lost 4 bases and J lost 6, with 12 bases in between. The CDR3 DNA reads as TGTGCCAGTAGTACGACTGCAGGGGCCGGGGAGCTGTTTTTT. This gives the protein CASSTTAGAGELFF.

The V gene is TRBV5-1, the J gene TRBJ2-1; D is perhaps TRBD2 (6 bases). The germline V gene encodes CDR1 SGHRS and CDR2 YFSETQ. The V and J ends lost 0 bases and 10 bases respectively, with 17 bases between them. The CDR3 loop spans 15 amino acids. The CDR3 bases are TGCGCCAGCAGCTTGGACCGCGGGACGAACGGGGAGCAGTTCTTC. Translating gives CASSLDRGTNGEQFF.

The chain has TRBV5-8 and TRBJ2-3, with 9 bases fitting TRBD2. This CDR3 has 15 amino acids. The germline CDR1 and CDR2 sequences are SGHTS and YDEGEE. V was pared by 0 bases and J by 3 bases, with 2 bases of the junction left unmatched. This CDR3 is CASSLGSGGTDTQYF. DNA of the CDR3: TGTGCCAGCAGCTTGGGGAGCGGGGGGACAGATACGCAGTATTTT. The complete variable domain, with remaining parts taken from reference TRBV5-8 and TRBJ2-3, reads EAGVTQSPTHLIKTRGQQATLRCSPISGHTSVYWYQQALGLGLQFLLWYDEGEERNRGNFPPRFSGRQFPNYSSELNVNALELEDSALYLCASSLGSGGTDTQYFGPGTRLTVL.

V gene TRBV15 combines with J gene TRBJ2-7; 7 bases match TRBD2. Germline CDR1 reads LNHNV; CDR2 reads YYDKDF (reference sequence). The CDR3 spans 18 residues. J gave up 2 bases and V 0 bases, and 13 bases lay outside the gene matches. The CDR3 loop reads CATSREGGEGRGTYEQYF. CDR3 DNA sequence: TGTGCCACCAGCAGAGAGGGAGGGGAGGGGAGAGGGACCTACGAGCAGTACTTC. The variable domain in full, completed from reference TRBV15 and TRBJ2-7, reads DAMVIQNPRYQVTQFGKPVTLSCSQTLNHNVMYWYQQKSSQAPKLLFHYYDKDFNNEADTPDNFQSRRPNTSFCFLDIRSPGLGDTAMYLCATSREGGEGRGTYEQYFGPGTRLTVT.

The chain couples TRBV27 to TRBJ2-1; unclear D gene. The germline gives CDR1 MNHEY, CDR2 SMNVEV (reference sequence). This CDR3 is built from 16 residues. Trimming left V 5 bases short and J 3 bases short, with 17 bases between. CDR3 DNA: TGTGCCAGCAGTGAATCCGGGTCGAAATTCTACAATGAGCAGTTCTTC. Residues: CASSESGSKFYNEQFF.

The chain employs TRBV9 and TRBJ2-5, with D hard to call. CDR1 SGDLS and CDR2 YYNGEE come from the germline V gene. This CDR3 is built from 13 residues. The germline V and J ends were trimmed by 1 base and 2 bases, with 6 bases remaining between them. CDR3 sequence: CASSVSMQETQYF. For the CDR3, the DNA is TGTGCCAGCAGCGTATCAATGCAAGAGACCCAGTACTTC. Complete variable domain (other parts from reference TRBV9 and TRBJ2-5): DSGVTQTPKHLITATGQRVTLRCSPRSGDLSVYWYQQSLDQGLQFLIQYYNGEERAKGNILERFSAQQFPDLHSELNLSSLELGDSALYFCASSVSMQETQYFGPGTRLLVL.

V usage is TRBV20-1 and J usage is TRBJ2-3; D perhaps matches TRBD2 (5 bases). This CDR3 has 16 amino acids. Trimming pared 3 bases from V and 0 bases from J, leaving 16 bases between. The germline V gene encodes CDR1 DFQATT and CDR2 SNEGSKA (reference sequence). The CDR3 region has the DNA TGCAGTGCTAGTAAATCGGGGTCATGGAGCACAGATACGCAGTATTTT. As protein: CSASKSGSWSTDTQYF.

The table lists this clone with a few counts. The chain couples TRBV4-1 to TRBJ2-5; perhaps TRBD1 as D (6 bases). CDR3 length: 16 amino acids. Germline V gene lookup returns CDR1 MGHRA and CDR2 YSYEKL. Trimming left V 2 bases short and J 1 base short, with 14 bases between. DNA of the CDR3: TGCGCCAGCAGCCAAACACCGACAGGAATCCAAGAGACCCAGTACTTC. Translating it yields CASSQTPTGIQETQYF.

The rearrangement links TRBV6-2 or TRBV6-3 to TRBJ2-7, with 9 bases identical to TRBD1. Trimming removed 0 bases from V and 3 bases from J; junction bases left unmatched: 9. The length of the CDR3 is 17 residues. CDR1 MNHEY and CDR2 SVGEGT come from the germline V gene. The CDR3 region has the DNA TGTGCCAGCAGTTACTCGACTACCGGGACAGGGTTCTACGAGCAGTACTTC. Translated, it gives CASSYSTTGTGFYEQYF.

This clone was seen a single time. The rearrangement links TRBV20-1 to TRBJ2-3; no reliable D call. The V end lost 3 bases, the J end lost 1 base, and 8 bases lay between the germline ends. The CDR3 runs to 13 residues. Germline values: CDR1 DFQATT, CDR2 SNEGSKA (reference sequence). CDR3: CSASVTGTDTQYF. The CDR3 nucleotides are TGCAGTGCTAGTGTAACGGGCACAGATACGCAGTATTTT.